Following are 15 T cell receptor beta chains from one sample sequenced in a study of cytomegalovirus exposure and HLA in healthy donors. Primers for the PCR totalled 60 Vbeta and 13 Jbeta. Only in-frame clones appear in the TCRdb table, and some are missing; sequencing was by immunoSEQ multiplex PCR. The sample lists a few hundred thousand clones, around 75% occurring once. The sequenced sample was PBMCs. The receptor source for this set is a woman under 40 in good health and CMV-seronegative.

This clone was counted a few times. The J gene is TRBJ1-1, the V gene TRBV9, with 7 positions matching TRBD1. The CDR3 has 14 residues. The V gene's germline CDR1 is SGDLS and CDR2 YYNGEE. V shed 4 bases, J shed 1 base, and the junction held 4 bases outside the gene matches. This CDR3 reads CASSRGQTNTEAFF. CDR3 sequence (DNA): TGTGCCAGCAGCCGGGGACAGACGAACACTGAAGCTTTCTTT. Combining the CDR3 with reference TRBV9 and TRBJ1-1 gives the whole variable domain DSGVTQTPKHLITATGQRVTLRCSPRSGDLSVYWYQQSLDQGLQFLIQYYNGEERAKGNILERFSAQQFPDLHSELNLSSLELGDSALYFCASSRGQTNTEAFFGQGTRLTVV.

This clone appeared a few times. The V and J genes are TRBV18 and TRBJ2-2, with D possibly matching TRBD2 (7 bases). The V end was cut by 9 bases, the J end by 2 bases, with 13 bases between. The CDR3 spans 14 residues. Germline V gives CDR1 KGHSH, CDR2 LQKENI. CDR3: CASQTGGNTGELFF. CDR3 nucleotides: TGTGCCAGTCAAACGGGGGGCAACACCGGGGAGCTGTTTTTT.

This clone was counted once. The CDR3 region is CSVDRGGAQYF. CDR3 coding DNA: TGCAGCGTTGACCGGGGCGGGGCCCAGTACTTC. The J gene is TRBJ2-5, the V gene TRBV29-1, with D tentatively TRBD2 (6 bases). V lost 3 bases and J lost 9, with 11 bases in between. CDR1 is SQVTM, CDR2 ANQGSEA, per germline. The length of the CDR3 is 11 residues.

The gene calls are TRBV7-8 and TRBJ1-1; the D gene is possibly TRBD1 (5 bases). Germline-derived CDR1 and CDR2 are SGHVS and FQNEAQ. The CDR3 length is 17 residues. V was shortened by 4 bases and J by 2 bases, with 20 bases between the two germline ends. CDR3 region: CASSSSPGGQTNTEAFF. The CDR3 nucleotides are TGTGCCAGCAGCTCGTCACCCGGGGGTCAGACAAACACTGAAGCTTTCTTT.

The sample holds a few counts of this clone. CDR3 sequence: CASSPNRGRAPSYEQYF. The CDR3 DNA follows: TGCGCCAGCAGCCCCAACCGCGGGAGGGCCCCATCCTACGAGCAGTACTTC. V is TRBV5-1 and J is TRBJ2-7, with 9 bases identical to TRBD2. The CDR3 consists of 17 residues. The ends lost 4 bases at V and 1 base at J; junction bases unmatched: 12. Looked up from germline, CDR1 is SGHRS and CDR2 is YFSETQ.

This clone turned up a few times. CDR3 in DNA: TGTGCCAGCAGCTGGACTAGCGGGGCAAATGAGCAGTTCTTC. Translated: CASSWTSGANEQFF. This sequence joins TRBV7-6 and TRBJ2-1, with 12 bases aligning to TRBD2. CDR1 and CDR2 from the germline V gene are SGHVS and FNYEAQ. This CDR3 contains 14 residues. Unmatched junction bases numbered 2, after V lost 4 bases and J lost 7 bases.

The chain uses TRBV7-3 and TRBJ2-3; a weak D match, TRBD2 (6 bases). CDR1 and CDR2 from the germline V gene are SGHTA and FQGTGA. V was shortened by 2 bases and J by 2 bases, with 11 bases between the two germline ends. CDR3 length: 15 residues. The CDR3 region has the DNA TGTGCCAGCAGCTTACGTGGGACTCACACAGATACGCAGTATTTT. Its translation is CASSLRGTHTDTQYF.

V usage is TRBV4-2 and J usage is TRBJ2-7, with TRBD1 identical over 8 bases. The CDR3 has 15 amino acids. CDR1 and CDR2 from the germline V gene are LGHNA and YNFKEQ. V dropped 0 bases and J dropped 2; count of bases not matched to a gene: 3. In DNA form, the CDR3 reads TGTGCCAGCAGCCAAGATAGGACAGGGACCTACGAGCAGTACTTC. This sequence encodes CASSQDRTGTYEQYF.

This clone has more than one count but fewer than ten. The chain joins TRBV7-9 to TRBJ2-3, with D perhaps TRBD1 (6 bases). Trimming took off 4 bases at V and 4 bases at J, with 9 bases between the two ends. The CDR3 has 13 amino acids. Germline V lookup: CDR1 SEHNR, CDR2 FQNEAQ (reference sequence). The CDR3 DNA follows: TGTGCCAGCAGCTCCCCAGGGGCAGATACGCAGTATTTT. Translated, it gives CASSSPGADTQYF. The complete variable domain, with remaining parts taken from reference TRBV7-9 and TRBJ2-3, reads DTGVSQNPRHKITKRGQNVTFRCDPISEHNRLYWYRQTLGQGPEFLTYFQNEAQLEKSRLLSDRFSAERPKGSFSTLEIQRTEQGDSAMYLCASSSPGADTQYFGPGTRLTVL.

V gene TRBV7-6 combines with J gene TRBJ2-5; no firm D call. The DNA matches TRBJ2-7 better at its end, which makes the J call doubtful. The CDR3 is 13 amino acids. Germline V gene lookup returns CDR1 SGHVS and CDR2 FNYEAQ. The DNA of the CDR3 is TGTGCCAGCAGCTTTGGTCTGGGCTACGAGCAGTACTTC. It codes for CASSFGLGYEQYF.

This clone was observed a single time. The chain carries TRBV30 and TRBJ2-3, with D unresolved. Germline assignment: CDR1 GTSNPN and CDR2 SVGIG (reference sequence). V gave up 3 bases and J gave up 0 bases, with 10 bases separating them. The CDR3 contains 14 residues. The CDR3, as DNA: TGTGCCTGGAGCCAGACATCAAGCACAGATACGCAGTATTTT. Its translation: CAWSQTSSTDTQYF. The full variable domain, in which reference TRBV30 and TRBJ2-3 provide the parts outside the CDR3, is SQTIHQWPATLVQPVGSPLSLECTVEGTSNPNLYWYRQAAGRGLQLLFYSVGIGQISSEVPQNLSASRPQDRQFILSSKKLLLSDSGFYLCAWSQTSSTDTQYFGPGTRLTVL.

This clone was recorded only once. The chain couples TRBV5-1 to TRBJ1-1; D gene uncertain. Trimming took 0 bases from V and 1 from J, leaving 10 bases between them. The CDR3 loop spans 15 amino acids. Germline lookup yields CDR1 SGHRS and CDR2 YFSETQ. CDR3 loop: CASSLVPDTNTEAFF. The CDR3 DNA is TGCGCCAGCAGCTTGGTACCAGATACGAACACTGAAGCTTTCTTT.

In DNA form, the CDR3 reads TGTGCCAGCTCCCCAGGGACTAGCGGCTCCTACAATGAGCAGTTCTTC. Protein: CASSPGTSGSYNEQFF. V and J are TRBV18 and TRBJ2-1, with 11 bases aligning to TRBD2. Germline V gene data show CDR1 as KGHSH and CDR2 as LQKENI. V was pared by 6 bases and J by 0 bases, with 4 bases of the junction left unmatched. The CDR3 extends over 16 amino acids.

V is TRBV5-6 and J is TRBJ2-7, with TRBD2 matching over 7 bases. The length of the CDR3 is 12 residues. V shed 0 bases and J 7 bases; nucleotides not matched to a gene: 1. CDR1 SGHDT and CDR2 YYEEEE come from the germline V gene. CDR3 nucleotide sequence: TGTGCCAGCAGCTTGGGGGGGGGTGAGCAGTACTTC. It is translated as CASSLGGGEQYF.

This sequence joins TRBV11-2 and TRBJ2-1; D uncertain. This CDR3 is built from 15 residues. CDR1 is SGHAT and CDR2 is FQNNGV in the germline V gene. V was clipped by 5 bases and J by 2 bases, with 13 bases between them. CDR3 bases: TGTGCCAGCAGCCATGAAGGCAGGACCTACAATGAGCAGTTCTTC. Translation gives CASSHEGRTYNEQFF.